One sample yielded the 15 T cell receptor beta chains listed below, sequenced in a study of T cells after yellow fever vaccination. TCRdb processed the 5' RACE reads anew with MiXCR; each CDR3 protein has one entry. The sample lists about 320,000 distinct CDR3 sequences, around 10% occurring once. The source was CD4+ T cells sorted from PBMCs, collected 45 days after the yellow fever booster vaccination. Source of these receptors: a man aged 18 to 30 who received the YFV17D yellow fever vaccine.

This clonotype was counted between two and nine times. The rearrangement uses TRBV2 and TRBJ1-1; possibly TRBD1 for D (6 bases). The V and J ends lost 7 bases and 2 bases respectively, with 11 bases between them. The CDR3 totals 13 residues. Per germline, CDR1 SNHLY and CDR2 FYNNEI. The CDR3 region is CASTRGANTEAFF. CDR3 nucleotides: TGTGCCAGCACAAGGGGGGCAAACACTGAAGCTTTCTTT.

This clonotype was observed at least ten times. The chain has TRBV7-3 and TRBJ2-3, with D perhaps TRBD2 (6 bases). V gave up 2 bases and J gave up 0 bases, with 15 bases separating them. The CDR3 is 17 amino acids. Germline V gene sequence: CDR1 SGHTA, CDR2 FQGTGA. Here the CDR3 DNA reads TGTGCCAGCAGCTTATATCCTCTCCGGGGGAGCACAGATACGCAGTATTTT. Its protein product is CASSLYPLRGSTDTQYF.

V gene TRBV7-8 combines with J gene TRBJ2-2; 7 bases are a match to TRBD2. V dropped 3 bases and J dropped 2; count of bases not matched to a gene: 9. Germline CDR1 SGHVS, CDR2 FQNEAQ. CDR3 size: 17 residues. In DNA, the CDR3 is TGTGCCAGCAGCTTGACGACGGGGGGTTTTAACACCGGGGAGCTGTTTTTT. Translating it yields CASSLTTGGFNTGELFF.

This clonotype was picked up many times. The CDR3 DNA reads as TGTGCCAGCAGCTTAGGGCTAGCAGCAACCTTGGGAGATACGCAGTATTTT. It codes for CASSLGLAATLGDTQYF. V is TRBV7-2 and J is TRBJ2-3; TRBD2 is a possible D gene (5 bases). The CDR3 loop spans 17 amino acids. CDR1 and CDR2 from the germline V gene are SGHTA and FQGNSA. Trimming removed 1 base at V and 5 bases at J, with 19 bases between. The whole variable domain, remainder taken from reference TRBV7-2 and TRBJ2-3, is GAGVSQSPSNKVTEKGKDVELRCDPISGHTALYWYRQSLGQGLEFLIYFQGNSAPDKSGLPSDRFSAERTGGSVSTLTIQRTQQEDSAVYLCASSLGLAATLGDTQYFGPGTRLTVL.

This clonotype showed up just a few times. The genes are TRBV20-1 and TRBJ1-1; no reliable D call. Trimming cost V 1 base and J 1 base, with 1 base left between them. The CDR3 is 11 residues long. Germline-derived CDR1 and CDR2 are DFQATT and SNEGSKA (reference sequence). CDR3: CSARGNTEAFF. The DNA for the CDR3 is TGCAGTGCTAGAGGGAACACTGAAGCTTTCTTT.

A few counts support this clonotype. The CDR3 loop reads CASSAPSLETQYF. The CDR3 nucleotides read TGCGCCAGCAGCGCGCCTAGCTTGGAGACCCAGTACTTC. This chain joins TRBV5-1 and TRBJ2-5; TRBD2 might be the D (5 bases). The CDR3 totals 13 residues. The germline V gene has CDR1 SGHRS and CDR2 YFSETQ. Trimming took 4 bases from V and 5 from J, leaving 12 bases between them.

This clonotype was seen only a few times. The chain joins TRBV7-9 to TRBJ1-6; D ambiguous. This CDR3 is built from 17 residues. V was clipped by 1 base and J by 7 bases, with 17 bases between them. Germline loops: CDR1 SEHNR, CDR2 FQNEAQ (reference sequence). The CDR3 bases are TGTGCCAGCAGCTTAGGCGGAATGTCCTCTTGGAATTCACCCCTCCACTTT. Its protein is CASSLGGMSSWNSPLHF.

This clonotype was seen a handful of times. The genes are TRBV7-6 and TRBJ2-7; TRBD1 matches at 7 bases. With V trimmed by 5 bases and J by 6 bases, 7 bases remained unmatched. Germline CDR1 reads SGHVS; CDR2 reads FNYEAQ. This CDR3 region has 13 residues. In DNA, the CDR3 is TGTGCCAGCAGCCGACGGGACAGCTCCGAGCAGTACTTC. This gives the protein CASSRRDSSEQYF.

In its sample, this clonotype was seen many times. The chain has TRBV12-3 or TRBV12-4 and TRBJ2-1; 12 bases align to TRBD2. Germline trimming cut 5 bases from V and 5 bases from J; bases unmatched to any gene: 4. This CDR3 has 15 amino acids. DNA of the CDR3: TGTGCCAGCAGTCCTCGACTAGCGGGGGACAATGAGCAGTTCTTC. This translates into CASSPRLAGDNEQFF.

In its sample, this clonotype was seen many times. The chain employs TRBV11-2 and TRBJ2-5; no firm D call. This CDR3 is 10 amino acids long. V was cut by 4 bases and J by 4 bases, with 1 base left in between. Per germline, CDR1 SGHAT and CDR2 FQNNGV. In DNA form, the CDR3 reads TGTGCCAGCAGCTCAGAGACCCAGTACTTC. It codes for CASSSETQYF.

This clonotype occurred many times. The chain employs TRBV20-1 and TRBJ2-2; 8 nucleotides match TRBD2. Unmatched junction bases numbered 6, after V lost 0 bases and J lost 6 bases. The CDR3 totals 15 residues. Germline CDR1 reads DFQATT; CDR2 reads SNEGSKA (reference sequence). The CDR3 DNA follows: TGCAGTGCTAGAGATGGGACTAGGAGGGCCGGGGAGCTGTTTTTT. Its translation is CSARDGTRRAGELFF.

The chain joins TRBV7-9 to TRBJ2-3; the D gene is possibly TRBD1 (5 bases). CDR1 is SEHNR and CDR2 is FQNEAQ in the germline V gene (reference sequence). This CDR3 region has 14 residues. The ends were cut back, 4 bases at V and 5 bases at J, with 13 bases in the middle. CDR3 sequence reads: CASSSGKAQDTQYF. DNA of the CDR3: TGTGCCAGCAGCTCAGGGAAGGCCCAAGATACGCAGTATTTT. Using reference TRBV7-9 and TRBJ2-3 for the parts outside the CDR3, the full variable domain is DTGVSQNPRHKITKRGQNVTFRCDPISEHNRLYWYRQTLGQGPEFLTYFQNEAQLEKSRLLSDRFSAERPKGSFSTLEIQRTEQGDSAMYLCASSSGKAQDTQYFGPGTRLTVL.

This chain uses TRBV6-2 or TRBV6-3 with TRBJ1-1; unclear D gene. The CDR3 covers 16 residues. Germline CDR1 and CDR2: MNHEY and SVGEGT. Trimming left V 7 bases short and J 7 bases short, with 25 bases between. The CDR3 loop reads CASTSLGAYTKGEAFF. CDR3 DNA sequence: TGTGCCAGCACGTCACTGGGCGCCTACACAAAGGGTGAAGCTTTCTTT.

This sequence joins TRBV7-2 and TRBJ1-6, with D unclear. This CDR3 has 15 amino acids. V lost 5 bases and J 6 bases, leaving 14 bases between the germline ends. Germline V gives CDR1 SGHTA, CDR2 FQGNSA. CDR3 DNA: TGTGCCAGCAGCCCCCCGAACCCGGCTAATTCACCCCTCCACTTT. Protein: CASSPPNPANSPLHF.

This clonotype was found a few times. The chain recombines TRBV10-3 with TRBJ2-5; the match to TRBD1 covers 8 bases. Looked up from germline, CDR1 is ENHRY and CDR2 is SYGVKD. CDR3 size: 17 residues. Trimming cost V 0 bases and J 3 bases; bases outside gene matches: 9. The CDR3 region has the DNA TGTGCCATCAGTGAGTCGAAAGTTCGGGACAGGAAAGAGACCCAGTACTTC. Translated: CAISESKVRDRKETQYF.